This T cell receptor (beta chain) emerged from a study of blood T cell repertoires in COVID-19. Study-wide context: COVID-19 samples, acute and convalescent, were from the United States, Italy and Spain.

This clone came up once. The junction had 3 bases not matched to a gene; V was cut back by 4 bases and J by 7 bases. Germline lookup yields CDR1 LGHNA and CDR2 YNFKEQ. The CDR3 consists of 15 residues. Seattle participants joined during active infection and were tracked over time. Authors' data handling: Reference gene primer amplification yielded estimated nucleated cell counts. Generated by immunoSEQ multiplex PCR, the TCRdb table keeps only in-frame clones and is missing some. The DNA was the basis for D and trimming; V, J and clone size are from that table. The table includes 150,000 to 200,000 clones, around 82% detected once.

The TCR sequence derives from a woman aged 40 to 50 with COVID-19, enrolled during active disease. Material for sequencing was peripheral blood. This chain joins TRBV4-2 and TRBJ2-2, with 13 bases aligning to TRBD2. The chain's CDR3 is CASSPGLAGLGELFF. CDR3 DNA: TGTGCCAGCAGCCCGGGACTAGCGGGACTCGGGGAGCTGTTTTTT.